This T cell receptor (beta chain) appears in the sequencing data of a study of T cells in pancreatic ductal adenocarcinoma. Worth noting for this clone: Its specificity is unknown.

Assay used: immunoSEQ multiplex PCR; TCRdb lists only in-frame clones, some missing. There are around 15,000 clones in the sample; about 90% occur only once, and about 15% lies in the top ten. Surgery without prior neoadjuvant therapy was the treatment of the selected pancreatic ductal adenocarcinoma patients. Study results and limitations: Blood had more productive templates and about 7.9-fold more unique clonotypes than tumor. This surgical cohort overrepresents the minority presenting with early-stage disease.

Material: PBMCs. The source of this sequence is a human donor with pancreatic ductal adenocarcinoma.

CDR3 loop: CASSSRASNYGYTF. In DNA, the CDR3 is TGTGCCAGCAGCTCCAGGGCCTCTAACTATGGCTACACCTTC. V usage is TRBV7-9 and J usage is TRBJ1-2, with TRBD1 as a possible D gene (5 bases). This CDR3 contains 14 residues. Per the germline V gene, CDR1 is SEHNR and CDR2 is FQNEAQ (reference sequence). The V and J ends lost 4 bases and 0 bases respectively, with 9 bases between them.